The 29 T cell receptor beta chains given below trace back to one sample, sequenced in a study of blood T cell repertoires in COVID-19. Sequenced by immunoSEQ multiplex PCR; TCRdb stores in-frame clones only, minus some. The data hold about 170,000 clones, with 70% to 90% observed a single time. Specimen: peripheral blood. The source is an older woman with COVID-19, enrolled during active disease.

This clone was seen a single time. The chain employs TRBV6-6 and TRBJ1-3, with 7 bases matching TRBD1. CDR1 and CDR2 (germline): MNHNY, SVGAGI (reference sequence). Germline trimming cut 6 bases from V and 3 bases from J; bases unmatched to any gene: 8. The CDR3 runs to 15 residues. The DNA for the CDR3 is TGTGCCAGCAGACCGCTAGGACAGGTTGGAAACACCATATATTTT. It codes for CASRPLGQVGNTIYF.

This clone was recorded a few times. The J gene is TRBJ1-6, the V gene TRBV6-5; 7 bases map to TRBD1. With 8 bases clipped from V and 8 bases from J, the junction kept 9 bases outside the gene matches. The CDR3 is 14 residues long. The germline V gene has CDR1 MNHEY and CDR2 SVGAGI. The CDR3 loop reads CASGTGAGDSPLHF. The CDR3 DNA is TGTGCCAGCGGAACAGGGGCAGGTGATTCACCCCTCCACTTT.

The chain uses TRBV11-2 and TRBJ2-1; 8 nucleotides agree with TRBD2. This CDR3 has 14 residues. Germline CDR1 and CDR2: SGHAT and FQNNGV. J gave up 8 bases and V 3 bases, and 6 bases lay outside the gene matches. The CDR3 nucleotides are TGTGCCAGCAGCTTGGGTCGGGAGGGCGATGAGCAGTTCTTC. This sequence encodes CASSLGREGDEQFF.

This chain joins TRBV6-6 and TRBJ2-4; 8 positions agree with TRBD1. The V gene's germline CDR1 is MNHNY and CDR2 SVGAGI (reference sequence). V shed 7 bases, J shed 4 bases, and the junction held 12 bases outside the gene matches. The CDR3 has 16 residues. CDR3 in DNA: TGTGCCAGCATCTACGGGGGCAGGGGGCGTAAAAACATTCAGTACTTC. It is translated as CASIYGGRGRKNIQYF.

This chain's CDR3 is CASSMFRTPEGRNQPQHF. The CDR3 bases are TGTGCCAGTAGTATGTTTAGGACCCCGGAGGGACGCAATCAGCCCCAGCATTTT. This rearrangement joins TRBV19 to TRBJ1-5; tentatively, D is TRBD1 (5 bases). Germline lookup yields CDR1 LNHDA and CDR2 SQIVND (reference sequence). V was trimmed by 3 bases and J by 2 bases, leaving 20 bases between them. This CDR3 comprises 18 residues.

The chain carries TRBV19 and TRBJ2-7, with D maybe TRBD1 (6 bases). The CDR3 extends over 16 amino acids. V lost 1 base and J lost 3, with 16 bases in between. Germline V gives CDR1 LNHDA, CDR2 SQIVND (reference sequence). This CDR3 is CASSIVGTKALYEQYF. CDR3 in DNA: TGTGCCAGTAGTATAGTCGGGACAAAAGCCCTCTACGAGCAGTACTTC.

The rearrangement uses TRBV4-3 and TRBJ1-6; tentative D call: TRBD1 (6 bases). Germline CDR1 and CDR2: LGHNA and YSLEER. V shed 4 bases and J shed 7 bases, with 14 bases lying between them. The CDR3 has 15 amino acids. CDR3 amino acids: CASSRDKGMNSPLHF. CDR3 DNA sequence: TGCGCCAGCAGCCGGGACAAGGGTATGAATTCACCCCTCCACTTT.

The chain combines TRBV5-6 with TRBJ2-7; 9 bases line up with TRBD2. The V and J ends lost 0 bases and 2 bases, in that order; junction bases with no gene match: 6. The CDR3 covers 16 residues. Germline CDR1 SGHDT, CDR2 YYEEEE. This chain's CDR3 is CASSLGLAGSTYEQYF. The CDR3 DNA sequence: TGTGCCAGCAGCTTGGGCCTAGCGGGATCTACCTACGAGCAGTACTTC.

The chain has TRBV5-4 and TRBJ2-7; the D is unclear. V was clipped by 2 bases and J by 2 bases, with 5 bases between them. The germline V gene has CDR1 SGHNT and CDR2 YYREEE (reference sequence). The CDR3 sequence is 12 residues long. The CDR3 loop reads CASSLSPYEQYF. The CDR3 nucleotides are TGTGCCAGCAGCTTAAGCCCCTACGAGCAGTACTTC.

The V gene is TRBV24-1, the J gene TRBJ2-1; tentatively, D is TRBD1 (5 bases). CDR1 KGHDR and CDR2 SFDVKD come from the germline V gene. The V and J ends lost 3 bases and 3 bases respectively, with 14 bases between them. The CDR3 is 16 residues long. CDR3 protein: CATSDPSQGDYNEQFF. The DNA of the CDR3 is TGTGCCACCAGTGATCCGAGTCAAGGGGACTACAATGAGCAGTTCTTC.

The V call is TRBV5-1, the J call TRBJ1-2; 9 nucleotides agree with TRBD1. Germline assignment: CDR1 SGHRS and CDR2 YFSETQ. The CDR3 is 14 amino acids. The V and J ends lost 4 bases and 7 bases, in that order; junction bases with no gene match: 8. The CDR3 region has the DNA TGCGCCAGCAGCCTAGGACAGGGGCGGGGTGGCTACACCTTC. It specifies CASSLGQGRGGYTF.

The V and J genes are TRBV10-3 and TRBJ2-5; 9 bases are shared with TRBD2. V shed 9 bases and J 1 base; nucleotides not matched to a gene: 12. This CDR3 has 16 amino acids. The germline CDR1 and CDR2 sequences are ENHRY and SYGVKD. CDR3 nucleotides: TGTGCCATTTCTGACTCCGCGGGGGGGCTCCAAGAGACCCAGTACTTC. As protein: CAISDSAGGLQETQYF.

The CDR3 bases are TGCGCCAGCAGCCAAGATAAGGGGACAGCTCTCCCAGATACGCAGTATTTT. The encoded protein is CASSQDKGTALPDTQYF. The chain joins TRBV4-3 to TRBJ2-3; TRBD1 matches 7 bases. CDR1 and CDR2 from the germline V gene are LGHNA and YSLEER. CDR3 length: 17 amino acids. J was trimmed by 4 bases and V by 0 bases; bases with no gene match: 10.

V is TRBV6-1 and J is TRBJ1-6; 10 positions agree with TRBD1. Germline-derived CDR1 and CDR2 are MNHNS and SASEGT. This CDR3 is built from 17 residues. With V trimmed by 4 bases and J by 7 bases, 10 bases remained unmatched. The CDR3 sequence: CASSADAGTGENSPLHF. CDR3 nucleotide sequence: TGTGCCAGCAGTGCGGATGCCGGGACAGGGGAAAATTCACCCCTCCACTTT.

The chain combines TRBV19 with TRBJ2-2; 10 bases are shared with TRBD2. CDR1 is LNHDA and CDR2 is SQIVND in the germline V gene (reference sequence). Trimming cost V 7 bases and J 3 bases; bases outside gene matches: 17. The CDR3 length is 19 residues. Written as DNA, the CDR3 is TGTGCCAGTAAATGGGACCTAGCGGGAGCGTTAATGGACACCGGGGAGCTGTTTTTT. Protein: CASKWDLAGALMDTGELFF. Full variable domain (rest looked up from reference TRBV19 and TRBJ2-2): DGGITQSPKYLFRKEGQNVTLSCEQNLNHDAMYWYRQDPGQGLRLIYYSQIVNDFQKGDIAEGYSVSREKKESFPLTVTSAQKNPTAFYLCASKWDLAGALMDTGELFFGEGSRLTVL.

The chain combines TRBV27 with TRBJ2-1; 12 nucleotides match TRBD2. Germline V gene lookup returns CDR1 MNHEY and CDR2 SMNVEV (reference sequence). Germline trimming cut 4 bases from V and 4 bases from J; bases unmatched to any gene: 5. The CDR3 extends over 16 amino acids. CDR3 sequence reads: CASSSPSGRGYNEQFF. The CDR3 DNA follows: TGTGCCAGCAGTTCCCCTAGCGGGAGGGGATACAATGAGCAGTTCTTC.

V gene TRBV9 combines with J gene TRBJ2-7; D is perhaps TRBD2 (6 bases). V lost 0 bases and J lost 3, with 10 bases in between. This CDR3 is built from 14 residues. Looked up from germline, CDR1 is SGDLS and CDR2 is YYNGEE. CDR3 amino acids: CASSVAGAGYEQYF. The CDR3 DNA is TGTGCCAGCAGCGTAGCGGGAGCAGGCTACGAGCAGTACTTC.

This chain connects TRBV30 to TRBJ1-1, with no clear D. Germline assignment: CDR1 GTSNPN and CDR2 SVGIG (reference sequence). The CDR3 length is 16 residues. V was pared by 5 bases and J by 0 bases, with 19 bases between. This chain's CDR3 is CAWGRDGVTMNTEAFF. In DNA, the CDR3 is TGTGCCTGGGGCCGTGACGGAGTCACCATGAACACTGAAGCTTTCTTT.

The chain is built from TRBV27 and TRBJ2-7; tentative D call: TRBD2 (5 bases). The CDR3 loop spans 15 amino acids. Looked up from germline, CDR1 is MNHEY and CDR2 is SMNVEV (reference sequence). The V gene lost 5 bases and the J gene lost 5 bases, with 19 bases spanning the gap. In DNA, the CDR3 is TGTGCCAGCAGTCAACTAGGGCGGGCGTCTAACGAGCAGTACTTC. Translated: CASSQLGRASNEQYF.

This clone was counted between two and nine times. The rearrangement joins TRBV19 to TRBJ2-3; 9 nucleotides match TRBD1. The CDR3 runs to 15 residues. With 4 bases clipped from V and 3 bases from J, the junction kept 5 bases outside the gene matches. Germline V gene sequence: CDR1 LNHDA, CDR2 SQIVND (reference sequence). CDR3 nucleotides: TGTGCCAGTAGTAAGACAGGGGGTGGGACAGATACGCAGTATTTT. It yields the protein CASSKTGGGTDTQYF.

This chain connects TRBV7-8 to TRBJ1-5; D may be TRBD1 (5 bases). The length of the CDR3 is 15 residues. V lost 2 bases, J lost 6 bases, and 14 bases lay in between. Germline V gene sequence: CDR1 SGHVS, CDR2 FQNEAQ. The CDR3, as DNA: TGTGCCAGCAGCTTACAGGGTAGGGTGGCTCAGCCCCAGCATTTT. Residues: CASSLQGRVAQPQHF.

In its sample, this clone was seen a few times. The CDR3 nucleotides read TGTGCCAGCAGCTTAGGCTGGGCGTATGGCTACACCTTC. This sequence encodes CASSLGWAYGYTF. The V gene is TRBV7-9, the J gene TRBJ1-2; no definite D call. This CDR3 is 13 amino acids long. Germline assignment: CDR1 SEHNR and CDR2 FQNEAQ (reference sequence). V was clipped by 1 base and J by 5 bases, with 8 bases between them.

The chain links TRBV5-1 to TRBJ2-5; 10 nucleotides line up with TRBD2. The length of the CDR3 is 15 residues. CDR1 is SGHRS, CDR2 YFSETQ, per germline. J lost 5 bases, V lost 4 bases, and 8 bases had no gene match. CDR3 protein: CASSTAGGVRETQYF. The DNA of the CDR3 is TGCGCCAGCAGCACAGCGGGAGGGGTGCGGGAGACCCAGTACTTC.

CDR3 bases: TGTGCCAGCAGCTTAGGACAGAAAGAGACCCAGTACTTC. Amino acids: CASSLGQKETQYF. The gene calls are TRBV13 and TRBJ2-5; D ambiguous. Germline CDR1 PRHDT, CDR2 FYEKMQ (reference sequence). V was cut by 0 bases and J by 3 bases, with 5 bases left in between. The CDR3 loop spans 13 amino acids.

The chain is built from TRBV27 and TRBJ1-5; D unclear. With 6 bases removed from V and 0 bases from J, the gap between germline ends came to 12 bases. The CDR3 extends over 15 amino acids. Germline lookup yields CDR1 MNHEY and CDR2 SMNVEV (reference sequence). CDR3 amino acids: CASSRSEYSNQPQHF. Written as DNA, the CDR3 is TGTGCCAGCAGCCGCAGCGAATATAGCAATCAGCCCCAGCATTTT.

The chain has TRBV9 and TRBJ2-1; D is unclear. Trimming removed 4 bases at V and 8 bases at J, with 7 bases between. This CDR3 is 11 amino acids long. Germline CDR1 reads SGDLS; CDR2 reads YYNGEE. This CDR3 reads CASSRSDEQFF. CDR3 bases: TGTGCCAGCAGCCGGTCGGATGAGCAGTTCTTC.

This chain uses TRBV7-2 with TRBJ1-4; weak D call: TRBD1 (5 bases). V lost 5 bases, J lost 5 bases, and 15 bases lay in between. Germline CDR1 and CDR2: SGHTA and FQGNSA. CDR3 length: 15 amino acids. CDR3: CASSVSGLLNEKLFF. CDR3 coding DNA: TGTGCCAGCAGCGTATCGGGACTCCTGAATGAAAAACTGTTTTTT. The full variable domain, in which reference TRBV7-2 and TRBJ1-4 provide the parts outside the CDR3, is GAGVSQSPSNKVTEKGKDVELRCDPISGHTALYWYRQSLGQGLEFLIYFQGNSAPDKSGLPSDRFSAERTGGSVSTLTIQRTQQEDSAVYLCASSVSGLLNEKLFFGSGTQLSVL.

For the CDR3, the DNA is TGTGCCAGCAGTGAAGGGGGACCGGGACACGCTAACTATGGCTACACCTTC. This codes for CASSEGGPGHANYGYTF. The chain combines TRBV25-1 with TRBJ1-2, with a tentative D call TRBD1 (6 bases). Germline CDR1 is MGHDK and CDR2 is SYGVNS. The CDR3 runs 17 residues. V was cut by 2 bases and J by 0 bases, with 16 bases left in between.

V is TRBV4-3 and J is TRBJ1-4, with D maybe TRBD1 (6 bases). CDR1 is LGHNA, CDR2 YSLEER, per germline. The CDR3 contains 15 residues. The V end was cut by 1 base, the J end by 10 bases, with 16 bases between. CDR3 in amino acids: CASSQVTGRGGKLFF. DNA of the CDR3: TGCGCCAGCAGCCAAGTTACAGGGCGAGGGGGAAAACTGTTTTTT.